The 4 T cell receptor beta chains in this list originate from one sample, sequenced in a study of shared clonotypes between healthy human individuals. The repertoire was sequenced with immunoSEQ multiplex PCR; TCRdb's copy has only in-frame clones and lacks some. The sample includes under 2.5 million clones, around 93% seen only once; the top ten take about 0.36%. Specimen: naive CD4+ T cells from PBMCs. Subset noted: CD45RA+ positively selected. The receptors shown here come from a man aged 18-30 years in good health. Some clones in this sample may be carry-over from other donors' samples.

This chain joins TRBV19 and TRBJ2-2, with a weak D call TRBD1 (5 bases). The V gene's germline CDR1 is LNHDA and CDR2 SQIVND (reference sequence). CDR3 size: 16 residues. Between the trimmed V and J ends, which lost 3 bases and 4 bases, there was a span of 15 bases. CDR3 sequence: CASSIPIGVSTGELFF. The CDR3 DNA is TGTGCCAGTAGTATTCCGATAGGGGTGAGCACCGGGGAGCTGTTTTTT.

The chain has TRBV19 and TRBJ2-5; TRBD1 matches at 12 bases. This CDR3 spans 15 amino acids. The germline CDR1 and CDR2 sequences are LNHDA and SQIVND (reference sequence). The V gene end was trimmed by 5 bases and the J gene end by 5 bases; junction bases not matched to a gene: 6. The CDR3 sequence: CASSVGTGGAETQYF. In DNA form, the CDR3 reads TGTGCCAGTAGTGTCGGGACAGGGGGCGCGGAGACCCAGTACTTC.

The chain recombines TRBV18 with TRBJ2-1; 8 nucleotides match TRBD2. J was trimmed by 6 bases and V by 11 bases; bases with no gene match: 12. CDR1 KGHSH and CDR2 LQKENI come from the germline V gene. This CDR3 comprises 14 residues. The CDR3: CAGAGTRSPNEQFF. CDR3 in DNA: TGTGCCGGCGCCGGGACTAGATCCCCCAATGAGCAGTTCTTC.

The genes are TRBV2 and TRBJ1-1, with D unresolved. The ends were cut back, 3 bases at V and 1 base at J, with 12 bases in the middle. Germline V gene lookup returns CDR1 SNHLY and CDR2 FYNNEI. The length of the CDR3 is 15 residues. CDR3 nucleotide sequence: TGTGCCAGCAGTGAGAGGGCCGTAAGGAACACTGAAGCTTTCTTT. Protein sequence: CASSERAVRNTEAFF.